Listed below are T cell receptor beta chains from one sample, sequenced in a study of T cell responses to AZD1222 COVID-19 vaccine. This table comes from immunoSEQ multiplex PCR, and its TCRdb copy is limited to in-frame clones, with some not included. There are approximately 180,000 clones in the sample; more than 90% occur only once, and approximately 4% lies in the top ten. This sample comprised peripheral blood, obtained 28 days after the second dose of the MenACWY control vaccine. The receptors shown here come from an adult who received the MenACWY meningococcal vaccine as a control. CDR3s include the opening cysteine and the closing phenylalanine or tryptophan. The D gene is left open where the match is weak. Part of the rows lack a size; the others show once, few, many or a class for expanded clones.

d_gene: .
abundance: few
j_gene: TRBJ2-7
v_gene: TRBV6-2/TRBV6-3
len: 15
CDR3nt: TGTGCCAGCAGTTACAAAGCCCCGGGACCCTACGAGCAGTACTTC
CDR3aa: CASSYKAPGPYEQYF

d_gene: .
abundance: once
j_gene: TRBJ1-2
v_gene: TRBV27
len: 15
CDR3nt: TGTGCCAGCAGTTTCAGCAGGGCCGAGGACTATGGCTACACCTTC
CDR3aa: CASSFSRAEDYGYTF

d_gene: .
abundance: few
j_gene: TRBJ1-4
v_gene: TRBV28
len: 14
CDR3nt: TGTGCCAGCAGTTTAGGAGGGGTTAATGAAAAACTGTTTTTT
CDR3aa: CASSLGGVNEKLFF

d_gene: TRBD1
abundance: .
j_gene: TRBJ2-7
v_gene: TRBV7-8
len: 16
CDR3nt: TGTGCCAGCAGCTTACATGGACAGGACTCCCCCTACGAGCAGTACTTC
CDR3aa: CASSLHGQDSPYEQYF

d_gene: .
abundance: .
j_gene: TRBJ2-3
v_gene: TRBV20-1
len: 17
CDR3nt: TGCAGTGCTAGTCATGGGATTCCCGCTGGATCCACAGATACGCAGTATTTT
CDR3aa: CSASHGIPAGSTDTQYF

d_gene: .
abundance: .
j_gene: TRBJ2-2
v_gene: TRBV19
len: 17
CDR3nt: TGTGCCAGTAGTAGTTATACCGGGACACAATACACCGGGGAGCTGTTTTTT
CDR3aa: CASSSYTGTQYTGELFF

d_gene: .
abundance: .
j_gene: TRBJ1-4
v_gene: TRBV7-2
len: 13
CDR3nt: TGTGCCAGCAGCTTGGGCAGAAATGAAAAACTGTTTTTT
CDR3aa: CASSLGRNEKLFF

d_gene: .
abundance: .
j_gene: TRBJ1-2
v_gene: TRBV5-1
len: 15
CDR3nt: TGCGCCAGCAGGGGAGTCGGGGCCGAACTATGGGGCTACACCTTC
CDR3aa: CASRGVGAELWGYTF

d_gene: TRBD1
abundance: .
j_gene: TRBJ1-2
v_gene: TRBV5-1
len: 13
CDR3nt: TGCGCCAGCAGCCGGGGACAGTCCTATGGCTACACCTTC
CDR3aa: CASSRGQSYGYTF

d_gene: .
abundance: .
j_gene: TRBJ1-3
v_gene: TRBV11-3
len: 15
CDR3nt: TGTGCCAGCAGCTTAGCCGCGGGTTCTGGAAACACCATATATTTT
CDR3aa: CASSLAAGSGNTIYF

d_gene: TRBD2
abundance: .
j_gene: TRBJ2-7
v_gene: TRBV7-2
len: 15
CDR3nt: TGTGCCAGCAGCTTTTTTAGGGAGGGTGGCTACGAGCAGTACTTC
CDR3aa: CASSFFREGGYEQYF

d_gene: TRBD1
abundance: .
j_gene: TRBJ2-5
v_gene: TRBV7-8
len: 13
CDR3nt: TGTGCCAGCAGCCGGACAGGGGCCGAGACCCAGTACTTC
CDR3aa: CASSRTGAETQYF

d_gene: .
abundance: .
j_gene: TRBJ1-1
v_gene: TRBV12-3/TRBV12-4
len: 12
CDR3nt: TGTGCCAGCAGCCGACAGTACACTGAAGCTTTCTTT
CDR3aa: CASSRQYTEAFF

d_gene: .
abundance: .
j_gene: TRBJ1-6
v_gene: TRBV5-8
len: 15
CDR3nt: TGTGCCAGCAGCGGCGCCGGGACATCCAATTCACCCCTCCACTTT
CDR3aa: CASSGAGTSNSPLHF

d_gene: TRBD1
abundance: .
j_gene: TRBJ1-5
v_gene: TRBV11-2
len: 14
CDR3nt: TGTGCCAGCAGCCTCGACAGGGTAGGGCAGCCCCAGCATTTT
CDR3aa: CASSLDRVGQPQHF

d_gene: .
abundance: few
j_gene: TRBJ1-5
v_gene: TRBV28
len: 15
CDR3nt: TGTGCCAGCAGTTTGGGGCTCTTTAGCAATCAGCCCCAGCATTTT
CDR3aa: CASSLGLFSNQPQHF

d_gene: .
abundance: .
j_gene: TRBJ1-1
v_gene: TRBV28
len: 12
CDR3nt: TGTGCCAGCACAGGGGTGAACGCTGAAGCTTTCTTT
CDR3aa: CASTGVNAEAFF

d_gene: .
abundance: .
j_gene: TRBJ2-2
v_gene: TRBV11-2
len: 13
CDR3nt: TGTGCCAGCAGCTTAGATATTCGCGGGGAGCTGTTTTTT
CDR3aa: CASSLDIRGELFF

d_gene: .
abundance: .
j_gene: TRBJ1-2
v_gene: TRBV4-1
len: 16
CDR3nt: TGCGCCAGCAGCCAAGTGTTCGGGGGGCAGAGGTATGGCTACACCTTC
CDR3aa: CASSQVFGGQRYGYTF

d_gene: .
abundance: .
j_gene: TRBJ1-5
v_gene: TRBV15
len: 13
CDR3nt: TGTGCCACCAGCAGAGAAAGTTTTCAGCCCCAGCATTTT
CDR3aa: CATSRESFQPQHF

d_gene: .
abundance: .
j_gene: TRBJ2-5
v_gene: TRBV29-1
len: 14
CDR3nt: TGCAGCGTTGCCCCCGCCGGGGCCCAAGAGACCCAGTACTTC
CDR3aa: CSVAPAGAQETQYF

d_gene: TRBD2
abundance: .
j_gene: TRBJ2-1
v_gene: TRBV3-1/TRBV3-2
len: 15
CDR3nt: TGTGCCAGCAGCCAAGCGGCACTAGCGGGAGTCGAGCAGTTCTTC
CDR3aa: CASSQAALAGVEQFF

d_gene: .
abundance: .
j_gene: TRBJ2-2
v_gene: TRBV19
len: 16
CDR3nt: TGTGCCAGTAGTATTCGGGCAGGGGGACTTCTCGGGGAGCTGTTTTTT
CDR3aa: CASSIRAGGLLGELFF

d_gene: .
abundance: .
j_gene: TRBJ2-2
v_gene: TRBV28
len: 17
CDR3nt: TGTGCCAGCAGTTTCGGGGGAGTGGGTGGGAACACCGGGGAGCTGTTTTTT
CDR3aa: CASSFGGVGGNTGELFF

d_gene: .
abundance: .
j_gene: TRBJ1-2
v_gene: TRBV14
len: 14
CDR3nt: TGTGCCAGCAGCCAAACCAGGGGTTGGTATGGCTACACCTTC
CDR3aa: CASSQTRGWYGYTF

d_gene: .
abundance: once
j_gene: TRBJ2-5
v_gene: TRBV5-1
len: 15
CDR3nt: TGCGCCAGCAGCCCTAGAGGGCAGCTCCAAGAGACCCAGTACTTC
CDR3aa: CASSPRGQLQETQYF

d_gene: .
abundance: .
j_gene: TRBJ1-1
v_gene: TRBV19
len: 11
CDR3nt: TGTGCCAGTAGTACCCCCATCCTAGCTTTCTTT
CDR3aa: CASSTPILAFF

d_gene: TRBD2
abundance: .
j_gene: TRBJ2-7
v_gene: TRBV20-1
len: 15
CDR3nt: TGCAGTGCTAGTTCGGGACTAGCGGGAGGCGACGAGCAGTACTTC
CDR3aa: CSASSGLAGGDEQYF

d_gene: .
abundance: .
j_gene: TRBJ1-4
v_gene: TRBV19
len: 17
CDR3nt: TGTGCCAGTAGTAGGCCCGGACCAAGTTCAACTAATGAAAAACTGTTTTTT
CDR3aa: CASSRPGPSSTNEKLFF

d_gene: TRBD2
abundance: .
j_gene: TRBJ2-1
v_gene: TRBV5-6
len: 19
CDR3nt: TGTGCCAGCAGCGGAGGTGGGACTAGCGGGAGAGGACCCTACAATGAGCAGTTCTTC
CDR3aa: CASSGGGTSGRGPYNEQFF

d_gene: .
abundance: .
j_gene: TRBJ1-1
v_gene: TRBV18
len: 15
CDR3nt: TGTGCCAGCTCACCGGCGTTTGGGCCGGGCACTGAAGCTTTCTTT
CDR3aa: CASSPAFGPGTEAFF

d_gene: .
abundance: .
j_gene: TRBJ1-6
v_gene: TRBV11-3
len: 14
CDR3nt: TGTGCCAGCAGCTTGATGGCGAATAATTCACCCCTCCACTTT
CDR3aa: CASSLMANNSPLHF

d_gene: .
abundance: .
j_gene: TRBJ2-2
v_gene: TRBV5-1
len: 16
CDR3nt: TGCGCCAGCAGCACCCACCGGACCCCCGGCTCCGGGGAGCTGTTTTTT
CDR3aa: CASSTHRTPGSGELFF

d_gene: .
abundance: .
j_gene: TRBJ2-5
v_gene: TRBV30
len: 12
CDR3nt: TGTGCCTGGAACTGGGTAGGGGAGACCCAGTACTTC
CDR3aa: CAWNWVGETQYF

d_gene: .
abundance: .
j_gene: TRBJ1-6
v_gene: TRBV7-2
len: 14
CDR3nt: TGTGCCAGCAGCCCCGAGATAATTAATTCACCCCTCCACTTT
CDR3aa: CASSPEIINSPLHF

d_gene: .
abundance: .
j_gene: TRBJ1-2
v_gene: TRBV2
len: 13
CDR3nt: TGTGCCAGCAGGGGACTTACCAACTATGGCTACACCTTC
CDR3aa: CASRGLTNYGYTF

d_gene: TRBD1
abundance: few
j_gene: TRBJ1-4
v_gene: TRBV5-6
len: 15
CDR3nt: TGTGCCAGCAGCCTTGTTACAGGGGTCCATGAAAAACTGTTTTTT
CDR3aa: CASSLVTGVHEKLFF

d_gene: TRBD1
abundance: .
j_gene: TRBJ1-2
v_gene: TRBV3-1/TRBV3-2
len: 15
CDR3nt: TGTGCCAGCAGCCCCACCTGGGAGACAGGGAATGGCTACACCTTC
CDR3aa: CASSPTWETGNGYTF

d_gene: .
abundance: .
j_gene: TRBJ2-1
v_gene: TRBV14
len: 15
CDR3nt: TGTGCCAGCAGCCAATGGCCCGGAAGGGGAGGTGAGCAGTTCTTC
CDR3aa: CASSQWPGRGGEQFF

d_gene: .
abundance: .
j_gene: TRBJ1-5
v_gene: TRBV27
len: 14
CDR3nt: TGTGCCAGCAGGGGGGGATTTAGCAATCAGCCCCAGCATTTT
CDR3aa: CASRGGFSNQPQHF

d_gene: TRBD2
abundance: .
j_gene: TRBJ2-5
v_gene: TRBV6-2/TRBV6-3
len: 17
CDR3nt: TGTGCCAGCAGTTACTCGGGACTAGCGGGGCGAATGGAGACCCAGTACTTC
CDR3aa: CASSYSGLAGRMETQYF

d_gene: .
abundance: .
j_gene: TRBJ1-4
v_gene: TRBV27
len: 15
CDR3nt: TGTGCCAGCAGTTTATCCCTCCGGGGAGGGGAAAAACTGTTTTTT
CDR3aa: CASSLSLRGGEKLFF

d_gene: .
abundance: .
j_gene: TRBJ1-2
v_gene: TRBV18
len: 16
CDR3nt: TGTGCCAGCTCACCACGGAGGGGGGCTAGGGACTATGGCTACACCTTC
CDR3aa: CASSPRRGARDYGYTF

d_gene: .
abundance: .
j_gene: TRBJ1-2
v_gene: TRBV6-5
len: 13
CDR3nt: TGTGCCAGCAGTTACTCACGGGGGGGCGGCTACACCTTC
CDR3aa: CASSYSRGGGYTF

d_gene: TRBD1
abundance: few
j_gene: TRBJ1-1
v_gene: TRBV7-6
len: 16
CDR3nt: TGTGCCAGCAGCCCTCAGGGGGGGTCCATGAACACTGAAGCTTTCTTT
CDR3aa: CASSPQGGSMNTEAFF

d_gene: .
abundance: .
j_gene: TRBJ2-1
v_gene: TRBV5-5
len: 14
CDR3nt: TGTGCCGGGACTCCGGGACCTGCGAGGAATGAGCAGTTCTTC
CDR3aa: CAGTPGPARNEQFF

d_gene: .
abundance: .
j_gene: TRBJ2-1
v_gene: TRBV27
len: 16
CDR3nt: TGTGCCAGCTCCAACCCAGCGGGCCGCTCCTACAATGAGCAGTTCTTC
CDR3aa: CASSNPAGRSYNEQFF

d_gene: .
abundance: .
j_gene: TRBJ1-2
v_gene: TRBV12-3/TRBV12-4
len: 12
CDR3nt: TGTGCCAGCAGTTCCAGCATCTATGGCTACACCTTC
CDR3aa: CASSSSIYGYTF

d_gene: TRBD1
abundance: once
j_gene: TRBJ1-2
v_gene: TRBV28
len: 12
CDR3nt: TGTGCCAGCAGTCGGGACAGGAATGGCTACACCTTC
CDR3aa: CASSRDRNGYTF

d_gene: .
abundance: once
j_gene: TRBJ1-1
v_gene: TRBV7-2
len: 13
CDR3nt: TGTGCCAGCAGCTTAGTGTCCACAGTCTGGGCTTTCTTT
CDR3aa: CASSLVSTVWAFF

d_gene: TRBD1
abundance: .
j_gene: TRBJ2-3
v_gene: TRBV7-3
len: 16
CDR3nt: TGTGCCAGCAGCTTAGCAGGGGGTACGGGGTCAGATACGCAGTATTTT
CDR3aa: CASSLAGGTGSDTQYF

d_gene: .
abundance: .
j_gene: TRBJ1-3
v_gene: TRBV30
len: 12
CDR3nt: TGTGCCTGGAGTGCACCCCAAAACACCATATATTTT
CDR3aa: CAWSAPQNTIYF

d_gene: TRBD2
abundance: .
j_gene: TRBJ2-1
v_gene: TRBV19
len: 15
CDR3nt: TGTGCCAGTAGTATTCGGGGGAGGGCCTTTCGTGAGCAGTTCTTC
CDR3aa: CASSIRGRAFREQFF

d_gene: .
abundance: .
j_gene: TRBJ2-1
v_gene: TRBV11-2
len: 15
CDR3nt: TGTGCCAGCACCCTGGGACGGAACCTTTACAATGAGCAGTTCTTC
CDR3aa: CASTLGRNLYNEQFF

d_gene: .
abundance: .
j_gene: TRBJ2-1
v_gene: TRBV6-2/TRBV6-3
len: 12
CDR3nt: TGTGCCAGCAGTTACGTACGCAATGAGCAGTTCTTC
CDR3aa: CASSYVRNEQFF

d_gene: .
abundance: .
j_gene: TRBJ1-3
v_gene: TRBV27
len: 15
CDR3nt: TGTGCCAGCAGTCCAAGACACGCTCTGGAAAACACCATATATTTT
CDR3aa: CASSPRHALENTIYF

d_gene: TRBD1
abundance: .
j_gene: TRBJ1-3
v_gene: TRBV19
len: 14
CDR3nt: TGTGCCAGTAGCTCGACAGGGACTGGAAACACCATATATTTT
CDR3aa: CASSSTGTGNTIYF